This T cell receptor (beta chain) was documented in a study of T-cell memory formation after mild COVID-19. To note about this clonotype: The antigen remains unidentified.

Study findings and constraints: For contracting clones, CD4+ ones sat mainly in CM and EM, CD8+ in EMRA.

Employing constant-segment primers, 5'RACE generated TCR alpha and TCR beta cDNA libraries bearing sample barcodes and UMIs. Via MiXCR, TCRdb re-called the 5' RACE reads, giving one row per CDR3 protein. The table records roughly 450,000 distinct CDR3 sequences, roughly 18% of them present only once. The sequenced material came from PBMCs or a T cell subset sorted from them (not recorded which). The clonotype was recovered from a man aged 18 to 29 who had mild COVID-19 (a few samples of this study predate the infection). Cell type and time point are not known.

The CDR3 nucleotides are TGTGCCAGCAGTCGACACGAAACCGTAGCCAAAAACATTCAGTACTTC. Translated: CASSRHETVAKNIQYF. The rearrangement joins TRBV12-3 or TRBV12-4 to TRBJ2-4; D is uncertain. The CDR3 has 16 residues. The V and J ends lost 5 bases and 0 bases respectively, with 14 bases between them.